This T cell receptor beta chain was sequenced for a study of cytomegalovirus exposure and HLA in healthy donors. Looked up from germline, CDR1 is SGHTA and CDR2 is FQGTGA. This CDR3 spans 14 amino acids. V dropped 7 bases and J dropped 4 bases, with 16 bases sitting between them. 13 Jbeta primers and 60 Vbeta primers were used for the PCR. Sequencing was performed with immunoSEQ multiplex PCR; in TCRdb, only in-frame clones are kept and a portion is missing. Counted here are tens of thousands of clones, 6% to 9% occurring once; the ten biggest clones make up approximately 2.4%. The sample taken for sequencing was PBMCs. The gene calls are TRBV7-3 and TRBJ1-1; maybe TRBD1 (6 bases). This TCR was sampled from a man aged 45-65 years in good health and CMV-seronegative. The CDR3 is CASTQGSPGTEAFF. The CDR3 DNA follows: TGTGCCAGCACACAGGGTTCCCCCGGCACTGAAGCTTTCTTT.